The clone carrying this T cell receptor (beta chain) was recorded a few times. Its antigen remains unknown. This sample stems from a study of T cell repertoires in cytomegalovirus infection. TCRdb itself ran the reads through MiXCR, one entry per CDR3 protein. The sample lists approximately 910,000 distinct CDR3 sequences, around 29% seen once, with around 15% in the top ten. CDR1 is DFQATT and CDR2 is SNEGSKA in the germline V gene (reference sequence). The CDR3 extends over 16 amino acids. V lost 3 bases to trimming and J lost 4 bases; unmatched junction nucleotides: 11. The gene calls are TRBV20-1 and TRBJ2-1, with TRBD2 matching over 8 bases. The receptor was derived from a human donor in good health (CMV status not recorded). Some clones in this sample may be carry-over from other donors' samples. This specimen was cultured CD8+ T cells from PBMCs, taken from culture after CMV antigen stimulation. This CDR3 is CSARSELAGPYNEQFF. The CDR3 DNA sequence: TGCAGTGCTAGGTCGGAGCTAGCGGGCCCATACAATGAGCAGTTCTTC.